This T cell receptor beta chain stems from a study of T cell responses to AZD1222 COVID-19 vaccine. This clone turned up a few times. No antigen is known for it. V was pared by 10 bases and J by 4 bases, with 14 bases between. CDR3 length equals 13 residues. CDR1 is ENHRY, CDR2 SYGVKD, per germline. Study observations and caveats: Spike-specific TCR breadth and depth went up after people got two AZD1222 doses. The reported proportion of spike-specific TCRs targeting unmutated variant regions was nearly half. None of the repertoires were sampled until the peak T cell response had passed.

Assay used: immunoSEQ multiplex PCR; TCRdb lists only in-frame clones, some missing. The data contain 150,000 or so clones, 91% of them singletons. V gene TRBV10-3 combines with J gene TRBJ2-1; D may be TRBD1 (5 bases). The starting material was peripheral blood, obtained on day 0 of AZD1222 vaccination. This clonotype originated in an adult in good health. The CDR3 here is CATRQQPYNEQFF. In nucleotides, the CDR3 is TGTGCCACCAGACAGCAGCCTTACAATGAGCAGTTCTTC.